Here is one T cell receptor beta chain with its context. Its specificity is unknown. The germline CDR1 and CDR2 sequences are LNHNV and YYDKDF (reference sequence). Trimming left V 5 bases short and J 3 bases short, with 19 bases between. CDR3 size: 16 residues. With ipilimumab providing CTLA-4 blockade, focal radiation was administered to patients who had chemo-refractory metastatic non-small-cell lung cancer. Assay used: immunoSEQ multiplex PCR; TCRdb lists only in-frame clones, some missing. The table records 70,000 to 90,000 clones, approximately 80% of them present only once. The data belong to a study of radiotherapy plus CTLA-4 blockade in lung cancer. The wider study: Disease control was present in roughly 30% of patients, and objective responses in 15% to 20%.

Study findings and constraints: Reportedly, early blood T cell clone dynamics best predicted response, with interferon-beta.

This receptor was obtained from a human donor with non-small cell lung cancer who had stable disease on radiotherapy plus ipilimumab. The source material was peripheral blood, sampled from a patient treated with radiotherapy plus ipilimumab. The chain joins TRBV15 to TRBJ1-2; maybe TRBD1 (5 bases). CDR3: CATSADTRGWDYGYTF. The DNA for the CDR3 is TGTGCCACCAGCGCGGATACACGGGGCTGGGACTATGGCTACACCTTC.